Below, 10 T cell receptor beta chains from the same sample are listed, as sequenced in a study of blood T cell repertoires in COVID-19. Some clones are missing from TCRdb's copy, which holds only in-frame ones; the method was immunoSEQ multiplex PCR. This sample carries about 150,000 clones, roughly 89% of them seen once, and the ten largest clones take 0.45% to 0.65%. The sample taken for sequencing was peripheral blood. The source of these receptors is a man aged 50 or older with acute or convalescent COVID-19.

V and J are TRBV2 and TRBJ2-1; 8 bases agree with TRBD1. The CDR3 extends over 17 amino acids. Germline V CDR1 and CDR2: SNHLY, FYNNEI. V gave up 0 bases and J gave up 5 bases; unmatched junction bases: 9. In nucleotides, the CDR3 is TGTGCCAGCAGTGAAGCGCGCATTGACAGGGGCAACAATGAGCAGTTCTTC. Protein sequence: CASSEARIDRGNNEQFF.

V is TRBV24-1 and J is TRBJ2-2; D unclear. The CDR3 is made up of 16 amino acids. The V end lost 0 bases, the J end lost 0 bases, and 7 bases lay between the germline ends. Per the germline V gene, CDR1 is KGHDR and CDR2 is SFDVKD. CDR3 sequence (DNA): TGTGCCACCAGTGATTTGTATAGTACGAACACCGGGGAGCTGTTTTTT. It translates to CATSDLYSTNTGELFF.

This clone was seen only once. J is TRBJ2-1 and V is TRBV9; D gene uncertain. The V gene lost 0 bases and the J gene lost 9 bases, with 13 bases spanning the gap. The CDR3 runs 14 residues. From germline, CDR1 is SGDLS and CDR2 YYNGEE. CDR3: CASSVVSQVGEQFF. DNA for the CDR3: TGTGCCAGCAGCGTAGTAAGTCAGGTCGGTGAGCAGTTCTTC.

The chain employs TRBV18 and TRBJ2-7; 8 nucleotides line up with TRBD1. The ends lost 4 bases at V and 3 bases at J; junction bases unmatched: 2. Germline lookup yields CDR1 KGHSH and CDR2 LQKENI. The CDR3 runs 13 residues. CDR3: CASSQGQDYEQYV. CDR3 DNA: TGTGCCAGCTCACAGGGACAGGACTACGAGCAGTACGTC.

The V call is TRBV18, the J call TRBJ1-1, with 9 positions matching TRBD1. CDR3 length: 15 residues. Germline V gene data show CDR1 as KGHSH and CDR2 as LQKENI. After removal of 4 bases from V and 0 bases from J, the junction contained 3 bases not matched to a gene. The CDR3 DNA sequence: TGTGCCAGCTCACTCGGGACAGGGTTGAACACTGAAGCTTTCTTT. Residues: CASSLGTGLNTEAFF.

This clone was detected only a few times. The gene calls are TRBV14 and TRBJ2-2; tentative D call: TRBD2 (5 bases). Trimming stripped 2 bases from V and 0 bases from J, with 19 bases between. The CDR3 length is 19 residues. Germline CDR1 and CDR2: SGHDN and FVKESK. This CDR3 is CASSQKLLDWGANTGELFF. The CDR3 bases are TGTGCCAGCAGCCAAAAGTTATTGGATTGGGGAGCGAACACCGGGGAGCTGTTTTTT.

This clone came up a few times. This chain links TRBV27 with TRBJ2-7; 7 bases match TRBD2. CDR3 length equals 16 residues. V lost 2 bases to trimming and J lost 2 bases; unmatched junction nucleotides: 9. In germline, CDR1 is MNHEY, CDR2 SMNVEV (reference sequence). Here the CDR3 DNA reads TGTGCCAGCAGTTTAAAGGGGCTAGCGGAAACCTACGAGCAGTACTTC. Protein sequence: CASSLKGLAETYEQYF.

This clone turned up a few times. In DNA form, the CDR3 reads TGTGCCAGCACGCGGGAGAACAATCAGCCCCAGCATTTT. Translated, it gives CASTRENNQPQHF. The genes are TRBV2 and TRBJ1-5; D unresolved. The CDR3 spans 13 residues. V shed 7 bases and J shed 3 bases, with 10 bases lying between them. Germline-derived CDR1 and CDR2 are SNHLY and FYNNEI. Using reference TRBV2 and TRBJ1-5 for the parts outside the CDR3, the full variable domain is EPEVTQTPSHQVTQMGQEVILRCVPISNHLYFYWYRQILGQKVEFLVSFYNNEISEKSEIFDDQFSVERPDGSNFTLKIRSTKLEDSAMYFCASTRENNQPQHFGDGTRLSIL.

The genes are TRBV6-6 and TRBJ2-6, with 7 bases identical to TRBD1. There are 14 residues in the CDR3. V shed 6 bases and J 13 bases; nucleotides not matched to a gene: 12. The germline gives CDR1 MNHNY, CDR2 SVGAGI (reference sequence). Written as DNA, the CDR3 is TGTGCCAGCAGGGCACAAGACAGGGATCAGGTCCTGACTTTC. It is translated as CASRAQDRDQVLTF.

This chain connects TRBV7-9 to TRBJ1-5; perhaps TRBD1 as D (5 bases). The germline V gene encodes CDR1 SEHNR and CDR2 FQNEAQ (reference sequence). This CDR3 spans 15 amino acids. V lost 5 bases and J 5 bases, leaving 16 bases between the germline ends. The CDR3 DNA follows: TGTGCCAGCAGCCTCTCAGGGTTTAAGGATCAGCCCCAGCATTTT. This gives the protein CASSLSGFKDQPQHF. Full variable domain (remainder filled in from reference TRBV7-9 and TRBJ1-5): DTGVSQNPRHKITKRGQNVTFRCDPISEHNRLYWYRQTLGQGPEFLTYFQNEAQLEKSRLLSDRFSAERPKGSFSTLEIQRTEQGDSAMYLCASSLSGFKDQPQHFGDGTRLSIL.